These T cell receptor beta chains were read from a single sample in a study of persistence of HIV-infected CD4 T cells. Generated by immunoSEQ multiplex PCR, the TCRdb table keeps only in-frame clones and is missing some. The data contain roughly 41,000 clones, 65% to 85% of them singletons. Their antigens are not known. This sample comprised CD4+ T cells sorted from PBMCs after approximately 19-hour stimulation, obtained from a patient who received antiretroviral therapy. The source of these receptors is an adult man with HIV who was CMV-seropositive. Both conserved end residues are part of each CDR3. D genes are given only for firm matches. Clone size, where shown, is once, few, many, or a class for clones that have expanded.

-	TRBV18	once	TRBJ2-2	CASSPLPPMGQNTGELFF	TGTGCCAGCTCACCCCTACCCCCGATGGGACAGAACACCGGGGAGCTGTTTTTT
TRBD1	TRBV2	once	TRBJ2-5	CASNRDRAETQYF	TGTGCCAGCAATCGGGACAGGGCGGAGACCCAGTACTTC
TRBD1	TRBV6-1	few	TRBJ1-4	CASSEAYRGPPNEKLFF	TGTGCCAGCAGTGAAGCGTATAGGGGGCCCCCTAATGAAAAACTGTTTTTT
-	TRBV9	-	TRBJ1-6	CASSLQGVKDSPLHF	TGTGCCAGCAGCCTACAGGGAGTCAAAGATTCACCCCTCCACTTT
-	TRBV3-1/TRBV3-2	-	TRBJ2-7	CASSPAISDYEQYF	TGTGCCAGCAGCCCCGCTATCAGTGATTACGAGCAGTACTTC
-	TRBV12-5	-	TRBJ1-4	CAEEFTNEKLFF	TGTGCTGAGGAGTTCACTAATGAAAAACTGTTTTTT
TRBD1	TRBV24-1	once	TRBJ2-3	CATSEGQGLGATDTQYF	TGTGCCACCAGTGAGGGACAGGGACTTGGGGCCACAGATACGCAGTATTTT
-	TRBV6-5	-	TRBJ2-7	CASSYRQGPVGEQYF	TGTGCCAGCAGTTACAGGCAGGGGCCGGTGGGGGAGCAGTACTTC
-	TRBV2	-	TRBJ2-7	CASSEGYEQYF	TGTGCCAGCAGTGAAGGCTACGAGCAGTACTTC
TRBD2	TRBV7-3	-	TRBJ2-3	CASSSGTSGARTQYF	TGTGCCAGCAGCTCGGGGACTAGCGGGGCCCGTACGCAGTATTTT
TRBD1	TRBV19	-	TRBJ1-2	CASSMGQTPNYGYTF	TGTGCCAGTAGTATGGGACAGACCCCTAACTATGGCTACACCTTC
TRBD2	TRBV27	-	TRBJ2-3	CASFNLAGASTDTQYF	TGTGCCAGCTTCAACCTAGCGGGGGCGAGCACAGATACGCAGTATTTT
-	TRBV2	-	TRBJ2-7	CASTRRQFENEQYF	TGTGCCAGCACCAGAAGGCAGTTTGAAAACGAGCAGTACTTC
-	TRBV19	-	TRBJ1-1	CASSIRRRMNTEAFF	TGTGCCAGTAGTATAAGAAGGCGCATGAACACTGAAGCTTTCTTT
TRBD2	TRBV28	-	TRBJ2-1	CASSLPGTSWNEQFF	TGTGCCAGCAGTTTACCCGGGACTAGCTGGAATGAGCAGTTCTTC
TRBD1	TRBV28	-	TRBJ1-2	CASTPGGNYGYTF	TGTGCCAGCACCCCAGGGGGGAACTATGGCTACACCTTC
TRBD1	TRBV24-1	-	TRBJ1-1	CATPGRGEAFF	TGTGCCACCCCGGGCAGGGGGGAAGCTTTCTTT
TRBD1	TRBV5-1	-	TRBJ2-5	CASSLMGQGIETQYF	TGCGCCAGCAGCTTGATGGGACAGGGGATCGAGACCCAGTACTTC
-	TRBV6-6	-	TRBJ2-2	CASSRQGNTGELFF	TGTGCCAGCAGTAGGCAGGGAAACACCGGGGAGCTGTTTTTT
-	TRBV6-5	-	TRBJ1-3	CASRQGRGGNTIYF	TGTGCCAGCAGACAAGGGAGGGGTGGAAACACCATATATTTT
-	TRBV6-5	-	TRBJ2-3	CASSNFRGSSTDTQYF	TGTGCCAGCAGTAACTTCCGGGGGTCTAGCACAGATACGCAGTATTTT
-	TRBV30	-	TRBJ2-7	CAWSVQYHEQYF	TGTGCCTGGAGTGTGCAGTACCACGAGCAGTACTTC
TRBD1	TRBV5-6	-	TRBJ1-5	CASSLYNRGGNQPQHF	TGTGCCAGCAGCTTGTATAACAGGGGCGGCAATCAGCCCCAGCATTTT